The rows below give T cell receptor beta chains drawn from one sample of a study of response to subunit inactivated influenza vaccine. Each CDR3 protein is one row after TCRdb ran MiXCR on the RT-PCR reads. Altogether over 800,000 distinct CDR3 sequences are present, 21% being singletons, with the ten largest covering more than 8.5%. Specimen: PBMCs from blood, collected 5 days after vaccination. Receptors were obtained from a man between 50 and 59 years old who received an inactivated influenza vaccine. Both conserved end residues are part of each CDR3. D genes are given only for firm matches. Only part of the rows carry a size: once, few, many, or a class if the clone is expanded.

TRBV9	few	TRBJ2-3	.	CASSVAINPDGADTQYF	TGTGCCAGCAGCGTAGCGATTAACCCGGATGGTGCAGATACGCAGTATTTT
TRBV5-1	.	TRBJ2-3	.	CASKPAGATDTQYF	TGCGCCAGCAAACCGGCAGGGGCCACAGATACGCAGTATTTT
TRBV11-2	few	TRBJ2-3	.	CASSLVPGVGTDTQYF	TGTGCCAGCAGCTTAGTACCGGGGGTGGGCACAGATACGCAGTATTTT
TRBV20-1	once	TRBJ2-3	.	CSAREMRETQYF	TGCAGTGCGAGAGAGATGCGGGAAACGCAGTATTTT
TRBV19	few	TRBJ1-3	.	CASRPGVSGNTIYF	TGTGCCAGTAGACCGGGGGTCTCTGGAAACACCATATATTTT
TRBV24-1	.	TRBJ2-2	.	CATSDTPDYNTGELFF	TGTGCCACCAGTGATACCCCCGACTACAACACCGGGGAGCTGTTTTTT
TRBV3-1	few	TRBJ2-2	.	CASSPGWELFF	TGTGCCAGCAGCCCGGGTTGGGAGCTGTTTTTT
TRBV11-1	.	TRBJ2-4	TRBD1	CASSHWTGDKSLAKNIQYF	TGTGCCAGCAGCCATTGGACAGGGGACAAATCTCTAGCCAAAAACATTCAGTACTTC
TRBV5-1	few	TRBJ2-3	TRBD2	CASSLVIVAGTSTDTQYF	TGCGCCAGCAGCTTGGTAATAGTAGCGGGGACTAGCACAGATACGCAGTATTTT
TRBV2	few	TRBJ1-5	.	CASSGAAGPSNQPQHF	TGTGCCAGCAGCGGAGCCGCGGGGCCTAGCAATCAGCCCCAGCATTTT
TRBV7-2	few	TRBJ1-6	TRBD1	CASSFRQGGHSPLHF	TGTGCCAGCAGCTTCCGACAGGGTGGGCATTCACCCCTCCACTTT
TRBV20-1	few	TRBJ1-1	.	CSARADRGRTEAFF	TGCAGTGCTAGAGCTGACCGGGGGCGCACTGAAGCTTTCTTT
TRBV12-3/TRBV12-4	few	TRBJ1-6	.	CASSGGNSPLHF	TGTGCCAGCAGTGGGGGGAATTCACCCCTCCACTTT
TRBV18	.	TRBJ2-7	TRBD1	CASSPGQPFYEQYF	TGTGCCAGCTCACCGGGACAGCCTTTCTACGAGCAGTACTTC
TRBV6-1	few	TRBJ2-3	.	CASNEGKGYTQYF	TGTGCCAGCAACGAGGGGAAGGGGTATACGCAGTATTTT
TRBV12-3/TRBV12-4	few	TRBJ2-3	TRBD1	CASREGQGSLYF	TGTGCCAGCAGAGAGGGACAGGGGTCCTTGTATTTT
TRBV10-3	.	TRBJ1-5	.	CAISESISNQPQHF	TGTGCCATCAGTGAGTCAATAAGCAATCAGCCCCAGCATTTT